Listed below are T cell receptor beta chains from one sample, sequenced in a study of T cell repertoires in cytomegalovirus infection. A single record per CDR3 protein comes from TCRdb applying MiXCR to the reads. Here the sample spans around 500,000 distinct CDR3 sequences, under 55% being singletons. These receptors' targets are unknown. The sample in question was cultured PBMCs, obtained from culture after CMV antigen stimulation. The receptors were sampled from a human donor in good health (CMV status not recorded). Some clones in this sample may be carry-over from other donors' samples. The CDR3 runs from the conserved cysteine through the conserved F or W. Each record gives: clone size, D gene, V gene, J gene, CDR3 protein, CDR3 DNA. D genes are given only for firm matches. Only some rows state a clone size, as once, few, many or a class for expanded clones.

-	-	TRBV7-2	TRBJ1-6	CASSFAGGYNSPLHF	TGTGCCAGCAGCTTCGCGGGGGGCTATAATTCACCCCTCCACTTT
-	TRBD1	TRBV7-2	TRBJ1-3	CASSRDRGLWGGGNTIYF	TGTGCCAGCAGCCGAGACAGGGGGCTGTGGGGAGGAGGAAACACCATATATTTT
-	-	TRBV7-6	TRBJ2-1	CASSLEESNFGNEQFF	TGTGCCAGCAGCTTAGAGGAATCGAACTTTGGCAATGAGCAGTTCTTC
-	-	TRBV7-2	TRBJ2-1	CASSLVFGLGNEQFF	TGTGCCAGCAGCTTAGTGTTCGGCCTAGGCAATGAGCAGTTCTTC
once	TRBD2	TRBV19	TRBJ2-2	CASSVTGTSTGELFF	TGTGCCAGTAGTGTCACCGGGACTAGCACCGGGGAGCTGTTTTTT
-	TRBD2	TRBV4-2	TRBJ2-7	CASSQVGGAGGRLYEQYF	TGTGCCAGCAGCCAAGTAGGGGGAGCGGGGGGGCGGTTATACGAGCAGTACTTC
once	-	TRBV19	TRBJ1-5	CASVADGPQHF	TGTGCCAGTGTCGCCGACGGGCCCCAGCATTTT
-	-	TRBV4-3	TRBJ2-3	CASSQERDRDTQYF	TGCGCCAGCAGCCAAGAAAGGGATCGGGATACGCAGTATTTT
-	TRBD1	TRBV19	TRBJ2-7	CASRGWDRVHEQYF	TGTGCCAGTAGAGGTTGGGACAGGGTCCACGAGCAGTACTTC
few	-	TRBV7-6	TRBJ2-3	CASSFEGVRGRTQYF	TGTGCCAGCAGCTTCGAGGGAGTGCGTGGAAGGACGCAGTATTTT